This T cell receptor beta chain derives from a study of shared clonotypes between healthy human individuals. Overall study results and limits: Investigators expected sequencing depth to affect clonotype sharing among donors. Naive subsets tended to show greater estimated richness than memory subsets.

Regarding this clone: Its antigen is unknown.

Some clones are missing from TCRdb's copy, which holds only in-frame ones; the method was immunoSEQ multiplex PCR. The table records roughly 1,500,000 clones, 98% of them present only once. Trimming left V 0 bases short and J 2 bases short, with 9 bases between. This CDR3 spans 14 amino acids. Germline CDR1 is SGHNT and CDR2 is YYREEE (reference sequence). This clonotype originated in a man younger than 45 in good health. This chain uses TRBV5-4 with TRBJ2-7; D unclear. Material: naive CD4+ T cells sorted from blood. Documented subset: CD45RA+ positively selected. The CDR3: CASSLEVSTYEQYF. CDR3 nucleotide sequence: TGTGCCAGCAGCTTGGAGGTCAGTACCTACGAGCAGTACTTC. The whole variable domain, remainder taken from reference TRBV5-4 and TRBJ2-7, is ETGVTQSPTHLIKTRGQQVTLRCSSQSGHNTVSWYQQALGQGPQFIFQYYREEENGRGNFPPRFSGLQFPNYSSELNVNALELDDSALYLCASSLEVSTYEQYFGPGTRLTVT.